The clone carrying this TCR beta chain was found a few times. The record originates from a study of blood T cell repertoires in COVID-19. Study at large: The analysed material was cDNA or gDNA that came from T cells, B-cell-depleted T cells, or PBMCs.

Original processing notes: How many nucleated cells were present was estimated from reference gene primer amplification. Profiled with immunoSEQ multiplex PCR; TCRdb holds only in-frame clones, not every one. V, J and clone size were drawn from that table, and D and trimming were deduced from the DNA. The sample has a few hundred thousand clones, roughly 90% seen once. This receptor was identified in a man in his late teens or twenties who had recovered from COVID-19. Sequencing was carried out using peripheral blood.

This chain's CDR3 is CASSSHHLDRGATGELFF. CDR3 in DNA: TGTGCCAGTAGTTCCCACCACCTTGACAGGGGGGCCACCGGGGAGCTGTTTTTT. J is TRBJ2-2 and V is TRBV19; TRBD1 agrees at 9 bases. The J segment lost 4 bases and the V segment lost 5 bases, leaving 14 bases of the junction unmatched. Germline V gene sequence: CDR1 LNHDA, CDR2 SQIVND (reference sequence). The CDR3 is made up of 18 amino acids.